Listed below are T cell receptor beta chains from one sample, sequenced in a study of quantifying T cell responses using KT2 cells. TCRdb reprocessed the UMI-ligation and nested PCR reads via MiXCR and lists one record per CDR3 protein. The data contain 25,000 to 35,000 distinct CDR3 sequences, 10% to 13% of them singletons. The sample consisted of PBMCs spiked with cells of the T cell clone KT2. These receptors all stem from a human donor. CDR3s include the opening cysteine and the closing phenylalanine or tryptophan. The order of the fields is D gene, J gene, V gene, clone size, CDR3 protein, CDR3 DNA. D genes are given only for firm matches. Clone size is shown for a subset of rows, as once, few, many or a class of expanded clone.

d_gene: TRBD2; j_gene: TRBJ2-7; v_gene: TRBV20-1; abundance: many; CDR3aa: CSARGSGELEQYF; CDR3nt: TGCAGTGCTAGGGGTAGCGGGGAACTCGAGCAGTACTTC
d_gene: TRBD1; j_gene: TRBJ1-5; v_gene: TRBV6-1; abundance: -; CDR3aa: CASTRKTGGWNQPQHF; CDR3nt: TGTGCCAGCACCCGGAAAACAGGGGGATGGAATCAGCCCCAGCATTTT
d_gene: -; j_gene: TRBJ2-3; v_gene: TRBV11-2; abundance: few; CDR3aa: CASSHTWDSTDTQYF; CDR3nt: TGTGCCAGCAGCCATACCTGGGACAGCACAGATACGCAGTATTTT
d_gene: TRBD1; j_gene: TRBJ2-1; v_gene: TRBV6-2/TRBV6-3; abundance: -; CDR3aa: CASSKHRGRNEQFF; CDR3nt: TGTGCCAGCAGTAAACACAGGGGCCGGAATGAGCAGTTCTTC
d_gene: TRBD2; j_gene: TRBJ2-1; v_gene: TRBV3-1; abundance: few; CDR3aa: CASSQDRWTSGVNEQFF; CDR3nt: TGTGCCAGCAGCCAAGATAGGTGGACTAGCGGAGTAAATGAGCAGTTCTTC
d_gene: TRBD2; j_gene: TRBJ2-3; v_gene: TRBV12-3/TRBV12-4; abundance: few; CDR3aa: CASSPLAGIADTQYF; CDR3nt: TGTGCCAGCAGCCCACTAGCGGGAATCGCAGATACGCAGTATTTT
d_gene: TRBD1; j_gene: TRBJ1-6; v_gene: TRBV6-5; abundance: few; CDR3aa: CASSRTGGAGGSYNSPLHF; CDR3nt: TGTGCCAGCAGTCGGACAGGGGGCGCGGGAGGGTCCTATAATTCACCCCTCCACTTT
d_gene: -; j_gene: TRBJ2-5; v_gene: TRBV3-1; abundance: few; CDR3aa: CASSQWPEETQYF; CDR3nt: TGTGCCAGCAGCCAATGGCCAGAAGAGACCCAGTACTTC
d_gene: TRBD1; j_gene: TRBJ2-2; v_gene: TRBV5-1; abundance: -; CDR3aa: CASTLGQGAGELFF; CDR3nt: TGCGCCAGCACCCTTGGACAGGGAGCCGGGGAGCTGTTTTTT
d_gene: -; j_gene: TRBJ1-3; v_gene: TRBV30; abundance: many; CDR3aa: CAWSVLGLLYSGNTIYF; CDR3nt: TGTGCCTGGAGTGTATTAGGCCTCCTTTACTCTGGAAACACCATATATTTT
d_gene: -; j_gene: TRBJ2-5; v_gene: TRBV13; abundance: medium-sized; CDR3aa: CASSTYSWGPIWETQYF; CDR3nt: TGTGCCAGCAGCACTTATAGCTGGGGGCCCATTTGGGAGACCCAGTACTTC
d_gene: TRBD2; j_gene: TRBJ2-1; v_gene: TRBV5-1; abundance: -; CDR3aa: CASSNLAGGSYNEQFF; CDR3nt: TGCGCCAGCAGCAATTTAGCGGGGGGCTCCTACAATGAGCAGTTCTTC
d_gene: TRBD2; j_gene: TRBJ2-3; v_gene: TRBV6-2/TRBV6-3; abundance: -; CDR3aa: CASSSLAGLDTQYF; CDR3nt: TGTGCCAGCAGTAGCCTAGCGGGGTTAGATACGCAGTATTTT
d_gene: TRBD2; j_gene: TRBJ2-7; v_gene: TRBV20-1; abundance: few; CDR3aa: CSARGPVVVSGGYEQYF; CDR3nt: TGCAGTGCTAGAGGCCCTGTCGTGGTAAGCGGGGGCTACGAGCAGTACTTC
d_gene: TRBD1; j_gene: TRBJ2-3; v_gene: TRBV4-2; abundance: large; CDR3aa: CASSQEMGQGTDTQYF; CDR3nt: TGTGCCAGCAGCCAAGAGATGGGACAGGGCACAGATACGCAGTATTTT
d_gene: TRBD1; j_gene: TRBJ2-5; v_gene: TRBV27; abundance: few; CDR3aa: CASRTLTGTGSQETQYF; CDR3nt: TGTGCCAGCAGGACCTTGACCGGGACAGGGAGTCAAGAGACCCAGTACTTC
d_gene: -; j_gene: TRBJ2-2; v_gene: TRBV6-1; abundance: -; CDR3aa: CASSEKGDTGELFF; CDR3nt: TGTGCCAGCAGTGAAAAAGGGGACACCGGGGAGCTGTTTTTT
d_gene: TRBD1; j_gene: TRBJ2-1; v_gene: TRBV29-1; abundance: -; CDR3aa: CSHRQGRWNEQFF; CDR3nt: TGCAGCCACCGACAGGGGAGATGGAATGAGCAGTTCTTC
d_gene: -; j_gene: TRBJ2-3; v_gene: TRBV27; abundance: -; CDR3aa: CASRSAGDTQYF; CDR3nt: TGTGCCAGCAGATCCGCTGGAGATACGCAGTATTTT
d_gene: TRBD2; j_gene: TRBJ2-3; v_gene: TRBV15; abundance: -; CDR3aa: CATSRTPGLGTDTQYF; CDR3nt: TGTGCCACCAGCAGAACCCCGGGACTAGGCACAGATACGCAGTATTTT
d_gene: TRBD1; j_gene: TRBJ2-1; v_gene: TRBV11-2; abundance: -; CDR3aa: CASSLWQGARNEQFF; CDR3nt: TGTGCCAGCAGCTTGTGGCAGGGGGCTCGCAATGAGCAGTTCTTC
d_gene: -; j_gene: TRBJ1-2; v_gene: TRBV2; abundance: many; CDR3aa: CASRVSAGDGYTF; CDR3nt: TGTGCCAGCCGAGTTTCTGCGGGGGATGGCTACACCTTC